This T cell receptor (beta chain) was captured in a study of long-term antiretroviral therapy in people with HIV. It was version v3.0 of the immunoSEQ assay that was run at survey level. Profiling relied on immunoSEQ multiplex PCR, and the TCRdb table lists in-frame clones only, not all of them. The sample shows 30,000 to 35,000 clones, roughly 97% of them seen only once. Sequencing was performed on unsorted PBMCs, taken 6.9 years after starting antiretroviral therapy. This clonotype originated in a man aged 25 to 40 with HIV.

The CDR3 DNA follows: TGTGCCAGCAGCTTTACGGACAGGGCGGTGGGGAAACTGTTTTTT. Amino acid sequence: CASSFTDRAVGKLFF. The genes are TRBV7-9 and TRBJ1-4, with 8 bases matching TRBD1. The germline V gene has CDR1 SEHNR and CDR2 FQNEAQ (reference sequence). V lost 3 bases and J lost 11; bases outside the gene matches: 11. There are 15 residues in the CDR3.